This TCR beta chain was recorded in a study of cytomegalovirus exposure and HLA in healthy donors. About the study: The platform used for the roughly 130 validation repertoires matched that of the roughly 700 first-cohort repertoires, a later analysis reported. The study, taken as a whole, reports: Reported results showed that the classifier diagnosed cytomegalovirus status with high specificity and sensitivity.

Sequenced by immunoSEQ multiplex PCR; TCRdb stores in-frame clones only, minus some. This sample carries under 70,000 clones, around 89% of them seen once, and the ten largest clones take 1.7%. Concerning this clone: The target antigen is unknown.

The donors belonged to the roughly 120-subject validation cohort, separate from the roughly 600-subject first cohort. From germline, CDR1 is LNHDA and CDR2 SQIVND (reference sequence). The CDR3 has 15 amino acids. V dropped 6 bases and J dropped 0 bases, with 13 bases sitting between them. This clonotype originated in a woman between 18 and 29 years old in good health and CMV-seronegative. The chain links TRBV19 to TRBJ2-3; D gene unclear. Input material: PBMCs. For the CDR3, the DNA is TGTGCCAGTAGGAAGGTTCTGAGGAGCACAGATACGCAGTATTTT. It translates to CASRKVLRSTDTQYF.